This record covers a single T cell receptor (beta chain). Which antigen it targets is not known. Base qualities are missing; no much larger clone stands one base away. These data are taken from a study of regulatory T cells in long-lasting Graves disease listed by TCRdb under 2021. For the study in its entirety: In the newly diagnosed Graves' disease group, patients had been taking antithyroid drugs for less than 3 months. Persistent Graves' disease patients were compared with newly diagnosed Graves' disease patients by peripheral blood TCR sequencing and RNA sequencing. The study was registered as a clinical trial and conducted in China. A total of about 33 samples underwent TCR sequencing, from around 13 patients with persistent Graves' disease and approximately 20 patients with newly diagnosed Graves' disease. The study at large found these results: Persistent patients shared more public clonotypes among themselves (fewer than 3,000) than newly diagnosed patients did (over 900). Sequencing and analysis were restricted to the TCR beta chain. Only peripheral blood was studied, because thyroid tissue, the primary lesion, was inaccessible. Lower TCR Shannon entropy and fewer highly expanded clones were observed in persistent Graves' disease patients than in newly diagnosed patients, which suggested clonal expansion. TRBV28, TRBJ1-2 and TRBJ2-5 were preferentially used in persistent disease, while TRBV20-1 and TRBJ2-1 were favored in newly diagnosed disease. The authors acknowledged the small sample size as a limitation that may reduce accuracy.

The method behind the library was multiplex PCR. The listed sequencing device is Illumina HiSeq 4000. TCR beta libraries were built with iRepertoire HTBI primers and Arm-PCR amplification of CDR3 regions. PCR products were gel purified before sequencing. Per the authors' processing: Across samples, approximately 68 TRBV and over 11 TRBJ segments were identified and used for gene usage analysis of CDR3 amino acid clonotypes. COPE and FqMerger were used to merge filtered high-quality paired reads into contigs. BLAST was used to align contigs to IMGT TRBV, TRBD and TRBJ reference genes, with CDR3 defined following IMGT. Clonotypes above 0.1% frequency were classified as highly expanded clones. Repertoire diversity was measured by Shannon entropy, and V-J evenness by the Gini coefficient. Clonotypes shared by more than one individual were considered public. The public sequencing data were trimmed at Q25 with fastp and processed into clonotypes with MiXCR by TCRdb, which kept only in-frame beta chains. CDR3 protein duplicates are merged, each entry listing the most common genes and DNA. For this entry, the V and J calls and clone size follow TCRdb and not the study's own pipeline. Present in this sample are around 250,000 distinct CDR3 sequences, around 18% of which were seen just once. Roughly 15% of the sample is held by the ten biggest clonotypes.

The cysteine opens and the phenylalanine closes a CDR3 of 15 amino acids. The only DNA kept is the CDR3, 45 bases in frame from the first base. CDR1 is given as MGHDK and CDR2 as SYGVNS, both from the germline V gene. At the junction V is shortened by 1 base and J by 1 base, with 10 bases in between. According to the study, the label for this sample's time point signals: newly diagnosed GD, antithyroid drugs for less than 3 months. RNA was extracted from PBMCs in TRIzol for both TCR sequencing and RNA sequencing. The diagnosis of Graves' disease followed American Thyroid Association guidelines. The patients came from an endocrinology department in Xi'an, China. Each patient gave 9 to 10 milliliters of peripheral blood, collected in an EDTA anticoagulant tube. Ficoll Paque Plus density gradient separation was used to isolate PBMCs, and no further T cell sorting was done. An Agilent 2100 Bioanalyzer and agarose gel were used to check RNA quality, and a NanoDrop 2000 was used to measure RNA concentration.

These data are also associated with another study on T cells in Graves' hyperthyroidism and ophthalmopathy. From the second report: Stable Graves' hyperthyroidism was defined as no progression to ophthalmopathy during 18 months of follow-up. The hyperthyroidism patients were between 18 and 65 years old and newly diagnosed, with a disease duration of less than 2 months. Patients with uncontrolled infections, other autoimmune diseases, pregnancy or lactation were excluded. Diagnoses relied on clinical symptoms, serum thyroxine and TRAb, thyroid ultrasound and orbital computed tomography. A first-round RT-PCR of the TCR CDR3 used the HTBI primer set with the Qiagen OneStep RT-PCR kit. Most expanded thyroid clonotypes (frequency above 0.001) were also detected in blood, suggesting blood repertoires may reflect thyroid immune responses. A model built on a 13 V-J signature distinguished ophthalmopathy from stable hyperthyroidism, reaching about 88% sensitivity and 81.08% specificity in cross-validation and 80%/75% in testing. In validation, progression to ophthalmopathy was predicted by the model with around 70% sensitivity and just over 72% specificity, a median of about 6 months before onset. TCR V-J signatures able to tell the groups apart were searched for in a discovery cohort of approximately 95 patients, of whom under 45 had Graves' ophthalmopathy and 57 had stable Graves' hyperthyroidism. Prospective prediction of ophthalmopathy was tested in an independent validation cohort of fewer than 20 hyperthyroidism patients and 17 patients who later progressed to ophthalmopathy. For training and testing, the 100 or so patients in the discovery cohort were randomly divided in a 7:3 ratio. The study also compared thyroid tissue and blood T-cell repertoires from more than five Graves' hyperthyroidism patients. After blood sampling, hyperthyroidism patients were treated with methimazole at a starting dose of 30 mg daily, and ophthalmopathy patients were treated with high-dose intravenous methylprednisolone. Libraries were constructed in a second round of multiplex PCR, after which size selection and purification were performed. Libraries were sequenced paired-end with 100 bp reads on an Illumina HiSeq2000. Raw data were processed with SOAPnuke, discarding reads with adapters, uncalled bases, mean Phred below 15, or no exact constant-primer or identifier match. COPE v1.2.5 was used to merge high-quality paired reads, and clonotypes were defined as unique nucleotide sequences. Clonotypes were aligned to IMGT TRBV, TRBD and TRBJ reference segments using MiTCR v1.1. Only V-J combinations with frequency above 0.0001, covering approximately 99% of repertoires, were analysed. A TCS score was defined as the ratio of F50 (clonal expansion) to E x V (chaos), with BLOSUM62-based TCRdist applied between CDR3 peptides within each V-J. Welch's t-statistics and random forest reduced 500 to 550 V-J features to 10 to 15, which were used in a naive Bayes classifier (R e1071). No statistical method was used to set the sample size in advance, and investigators knew the group allocation. TCR Vbeta CDR3 sequencing of roughly 140 peripheral blood samples (over 40 ophthalmopathy, over 70 hyperthyroidism and roughly 17 progressor patients) is reported in the paper.

This chain is built from TRBV25-1 and TRBJ2-5; a tentative D call is TRBD2 (5 bases match). This specimen was peripheral blood mononuclear cells (PBMCs), taken at new diagnosis, from a patient treated with antithyroid drugs. The TCR was taken from a woman aged 25 to 39 with Graves disease. Donor details come from another sample of the same person, matched by shared clones. The base sequence is TGTGCCAGCAGTGAATTTCGGGGAGTCCAAGAGACCCAGTACTTC. This encodes CASSEFRGVQETQYF. With the rest looked up from the reference TRBV25-1 and TRBJ2-5 genes rather than sequenced, the full variable domain is EADIYQTPRYLVIGTGKKITLECSQTMGHDKMYWYQQDPGMELHLIHYSYGVNSTEKGDLSSESTVSRIRTEHFPLTLESARPSHTSQYLCASSEFRGVQETQYFGPGTRLLVL.